Sequencing of this T cell receptor (beta chain) was carried out in a study of cytomegalovirus exposure and HLA in healthy donors. Libraries were prepared by immunoSEQ multiplex PCR; TCRdb keeps only in-frame clonotypes and omits some of them. The sample yields under 110,000 clones, 88% seen once. With V trimmed by 6 bases and J by 5 bases, 4 bases remained unmatched. Germline V lookup: CDR1 MNHNS, CDR2 SASEGT. The CDR3 has 13 residues. Sequencing used PBMCs. V gene TRBV6-1 combines with J gene TRBJ2-5; 9 bases fit TRBD1. The TCR originated in a woman aged 18-29 years in good health and CMV-seropositive. The CDR3 bases are TGTGCCAGCAGCCCGGGACAGGGTGAGACCCAGTACTTC. Protein: CASSPGQGETQYF.